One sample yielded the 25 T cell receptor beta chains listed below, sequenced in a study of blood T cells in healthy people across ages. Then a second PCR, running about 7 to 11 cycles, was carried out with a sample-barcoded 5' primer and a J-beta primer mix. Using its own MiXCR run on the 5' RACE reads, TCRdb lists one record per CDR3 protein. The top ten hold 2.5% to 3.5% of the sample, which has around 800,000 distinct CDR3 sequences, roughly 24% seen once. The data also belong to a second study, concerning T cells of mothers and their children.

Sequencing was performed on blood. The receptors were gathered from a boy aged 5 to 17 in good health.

The CDR3 reads CASSSGGVLRDTQYF. CDR3 DNA sequence: TGTGCCAGCAGTTCCGGGGGGGTTCTACGGGATACGCAGTATTTT. The chain uses TRBV12-3 or TRBV12-4 and TRBJ2-3; 8 bases fit TRBD2. V gave up 4 bases and J gave up 6 bases; unmatched junction bases: 9. This CDR3 region has 15 residues.

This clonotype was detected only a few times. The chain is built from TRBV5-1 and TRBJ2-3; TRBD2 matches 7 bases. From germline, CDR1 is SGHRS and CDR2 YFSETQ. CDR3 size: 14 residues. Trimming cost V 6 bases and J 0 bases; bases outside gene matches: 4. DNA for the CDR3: TGCGCCAGCACGGGGGGACCTAGCACAGATACGCAGTATTTT. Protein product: CASTGGPSTDTQYF.

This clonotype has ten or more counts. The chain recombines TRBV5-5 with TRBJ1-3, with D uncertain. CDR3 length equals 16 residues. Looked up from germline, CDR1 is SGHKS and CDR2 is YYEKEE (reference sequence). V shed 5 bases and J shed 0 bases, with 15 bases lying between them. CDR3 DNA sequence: TGTGCCAGCAGTTCCCCCGAGCGTGGCTCTGGAAACACCATATATTTT. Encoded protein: CASSSPERGSGNTIYF.

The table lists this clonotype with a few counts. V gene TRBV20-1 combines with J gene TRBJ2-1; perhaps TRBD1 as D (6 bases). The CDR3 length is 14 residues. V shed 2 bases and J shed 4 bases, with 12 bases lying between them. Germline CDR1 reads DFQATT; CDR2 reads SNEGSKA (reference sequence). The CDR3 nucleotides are TGCAGTGCTAGATCAGGGGTGGGTTACAATGAGCAGTTCTTC. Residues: CSARSGVGYNEQFF.

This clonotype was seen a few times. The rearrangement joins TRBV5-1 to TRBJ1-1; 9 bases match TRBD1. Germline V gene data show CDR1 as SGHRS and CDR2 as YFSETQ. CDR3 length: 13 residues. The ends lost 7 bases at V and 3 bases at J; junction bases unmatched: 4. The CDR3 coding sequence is TGCGCCAGCTGCTGGACAGGGGACACTGAAGCTTTCTTT. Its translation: CASCWTGDTEAFF.

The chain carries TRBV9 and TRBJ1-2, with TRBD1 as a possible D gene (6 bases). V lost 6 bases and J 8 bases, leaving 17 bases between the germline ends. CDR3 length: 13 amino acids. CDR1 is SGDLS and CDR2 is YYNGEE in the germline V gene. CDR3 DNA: TGTGCCAGCAACAAGACAGGAAAGGGCGGCTACACCTTC. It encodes CASNKTGKGGYTF.

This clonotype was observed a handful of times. CDR3 coding DNA: TGTGCCAGCAGCTTATTAGACATTTCCTATTCACCCCTCCACTTT. Translated, it gives CASSLLDISYSPLHF. The chain is built from TRBV7-2 and TRBJ1-6; D not resolved. Trimming pared 2 bases from V and 8 bases from J, leaving 13 bases between. The CDR3 loop spans 15 amino acids. CDR1 SGHTA and CDR2 FQGNSA come from the germline V gene.

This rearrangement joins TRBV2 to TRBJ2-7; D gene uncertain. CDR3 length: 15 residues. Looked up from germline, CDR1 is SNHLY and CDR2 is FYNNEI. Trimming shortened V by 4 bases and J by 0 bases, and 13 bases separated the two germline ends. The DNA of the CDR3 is TGTGCCAGCAGTGGGCTAGTGGGAAGCTCCTACGAGCAGTACTTC. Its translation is CASSGLVGSSYEQYF.

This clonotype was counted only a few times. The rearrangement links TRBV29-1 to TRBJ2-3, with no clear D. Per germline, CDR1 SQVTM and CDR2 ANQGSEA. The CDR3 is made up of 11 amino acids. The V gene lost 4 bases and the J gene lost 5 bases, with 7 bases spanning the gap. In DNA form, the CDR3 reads TGCAGCGTTGCTTCCGGAGATACGCAGTATTTT. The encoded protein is CSVASGDTQYF.

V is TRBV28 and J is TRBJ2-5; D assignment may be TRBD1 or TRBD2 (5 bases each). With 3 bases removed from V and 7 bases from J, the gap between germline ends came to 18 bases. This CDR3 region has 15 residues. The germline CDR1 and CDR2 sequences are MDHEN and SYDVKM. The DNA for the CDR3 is TGTGCCAGCAGTTTTGGGGCAGGAGGATACGGGACCCAGTACTTC. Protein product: CASSFGAGGYGTQYF.

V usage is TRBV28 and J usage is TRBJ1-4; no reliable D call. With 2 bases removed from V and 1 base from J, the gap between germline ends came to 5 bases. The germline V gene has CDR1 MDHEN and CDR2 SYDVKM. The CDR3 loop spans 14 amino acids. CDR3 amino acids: CASSLQETNEKLFF. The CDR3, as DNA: TGTGCCAGCAGTTTACAGGAAACTAATGAAAAACTGTTTTTT.

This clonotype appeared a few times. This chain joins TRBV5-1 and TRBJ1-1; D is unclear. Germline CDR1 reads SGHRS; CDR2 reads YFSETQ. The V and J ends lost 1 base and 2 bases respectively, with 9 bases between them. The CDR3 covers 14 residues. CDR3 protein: CASSLMRENTEAFF. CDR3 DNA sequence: TGCGCCAGCAGCTTGATGAGGGAAAACACTGAAGCTTTCTTT.

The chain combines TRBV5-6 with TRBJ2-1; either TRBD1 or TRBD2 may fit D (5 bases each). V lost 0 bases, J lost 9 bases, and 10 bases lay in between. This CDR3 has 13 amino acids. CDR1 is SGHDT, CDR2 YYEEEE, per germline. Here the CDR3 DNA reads TGTGCCAGCAGCTTGGTGGGGGTCCCTGAGCAGTTCTTC. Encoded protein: CASSLVGVPEQFF.

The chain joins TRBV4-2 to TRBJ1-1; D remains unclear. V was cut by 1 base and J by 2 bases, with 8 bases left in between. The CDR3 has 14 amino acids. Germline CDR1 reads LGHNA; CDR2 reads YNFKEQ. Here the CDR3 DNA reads TGTGCCAGCAGCCAAGTCCTGGAAAACACTGAAGCTTTCTTT. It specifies CASSQVLENTEAFF.

CDR3 sequence reads: CATMDWRETQYF. Written as DNA, the CDR3 is TGTGCCACCATGGACTGGAGGGAGACCCAGTACTTC. This chain joins TRBV2 and TRBJ2-5; possible D gene TRBD2, 5 bases. The CDR3 consists of 12 residues. Per germline, CDR1 SNHLY and CDR2 FYNNEI. Trimming cost V 10 bases and J 5 bases, with 14 bases left between them.

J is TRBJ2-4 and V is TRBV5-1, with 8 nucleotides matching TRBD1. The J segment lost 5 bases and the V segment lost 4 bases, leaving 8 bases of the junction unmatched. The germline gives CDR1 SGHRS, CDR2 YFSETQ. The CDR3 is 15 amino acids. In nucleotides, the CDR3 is TGCGCCAGCAGCCCACAGGGGGAAGGGGAAAACATTCAGTACTTC. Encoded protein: CASSPQGEGENIQYF. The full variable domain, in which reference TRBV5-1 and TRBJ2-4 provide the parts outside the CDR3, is KAGVTQTPRYLIKTRGQQVTLSCSPISGHRSVSWYQQTPGQGLQFLFEYFSETQRNKGNFPGRFSGRQFSNSRSEMNVSTLELGDSALYLCASSPQGEGENIQYFGAGTRLSVL.

CDR3 nucleotides: TGTGCCAGCACCGACGGGACTCGAGGGGAAAAACTGTTTTTT. Amino acids: CASTDGTRGEKLFF. This chain joins TRBV7-9 and TRBJ1-4, with TRBD1 as a possible D gene (5 bases). The CDR3 covers 14 residues. Germline-derived CDR1 and CDR2 are SEHNR and FQNEAQ (reference sequence). The V end lost 7 bases, the J end lost 8 bases, and 17 bases lay between the germline ends.

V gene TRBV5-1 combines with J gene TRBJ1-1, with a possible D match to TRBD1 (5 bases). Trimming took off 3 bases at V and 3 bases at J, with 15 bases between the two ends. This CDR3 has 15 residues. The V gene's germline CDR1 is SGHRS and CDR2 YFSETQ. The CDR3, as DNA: TGCGCCAGCAGCTCGCAGGGTCCGAGGGACACTGAAGCTTTCTTT. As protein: CASSSQGPRDTEAFF.

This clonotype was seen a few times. This CDR3 is CASSLLGTGSYNEQFF. The CDR3 coding sequence is TGTGCCAGCAGTCTCCTAGGGACAGGCTCCTACAATGAGCAGTTCTTC. The chain carries TRBV28 and TRBJ2-1, with 8 bases fitting TRBD1. CDR3 length: 16 residues. V lost 5 bases and J lost 0; bases outside the gene matches: 6. Germline V gene sequence: CDR1 MDHEN, CDR2 SYDVKM.

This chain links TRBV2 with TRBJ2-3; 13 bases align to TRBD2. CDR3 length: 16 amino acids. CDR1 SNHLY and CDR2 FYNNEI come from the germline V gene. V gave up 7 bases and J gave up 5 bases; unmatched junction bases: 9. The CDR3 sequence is CASNPTSGGPQDTQYF. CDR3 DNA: TGTGCCAGCAATCCGACTAGCGGGGGGCCCCAAGATACGCAGTATTTT.

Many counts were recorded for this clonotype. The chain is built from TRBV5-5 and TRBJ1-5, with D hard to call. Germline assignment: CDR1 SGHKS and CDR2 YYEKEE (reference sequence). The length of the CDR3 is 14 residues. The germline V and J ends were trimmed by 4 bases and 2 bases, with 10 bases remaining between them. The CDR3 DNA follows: TGTGCCAGCAGCCCTAGGCAAGGCAATCAGCCCCAGCATTTT. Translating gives CASSPRQGNQPQHF. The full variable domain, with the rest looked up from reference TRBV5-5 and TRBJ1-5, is DAGVTQSPTHLIKTRGQQVTLRCSPISGHKSVSWYQQVLGQGPQFIFQYYEKEERGRGNFPDRFSARQFPNYSSELNVNALLLGDSALYLCASSPRQGNQPQHFGDGTRLSIL.

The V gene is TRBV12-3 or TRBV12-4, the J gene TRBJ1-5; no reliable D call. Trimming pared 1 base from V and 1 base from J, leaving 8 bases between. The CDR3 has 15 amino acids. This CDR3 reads CASSLVGGSNQPQHF. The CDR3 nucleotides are TGTGCCAGCAGTTTAGTGGGAGGAAGCAATCAGCCCCAGCATTTT.

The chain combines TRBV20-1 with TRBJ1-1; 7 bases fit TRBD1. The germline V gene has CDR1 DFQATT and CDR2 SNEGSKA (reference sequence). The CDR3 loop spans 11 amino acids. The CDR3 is CGGTVYTEAFF. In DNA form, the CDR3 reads TGCGGCGGGACAGTTTACACTGAAGCTTTCTTT.

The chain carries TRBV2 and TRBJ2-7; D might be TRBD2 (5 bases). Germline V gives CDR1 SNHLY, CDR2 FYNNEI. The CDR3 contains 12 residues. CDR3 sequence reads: CAGSPDFYEQYF. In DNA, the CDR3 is TGTGCTGGCAGTCCGGACTTCTACGAGCAGTACTTC.

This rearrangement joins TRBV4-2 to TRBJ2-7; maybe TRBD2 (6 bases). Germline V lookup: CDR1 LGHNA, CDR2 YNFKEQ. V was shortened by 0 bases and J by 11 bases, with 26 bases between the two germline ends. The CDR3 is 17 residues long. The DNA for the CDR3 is TGTGCCAGCAGCCAAGAGGGAAGGCGGGGACTGGGAACCCGGGAGTACTTC. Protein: CASSQEGRRGLGTREYF.